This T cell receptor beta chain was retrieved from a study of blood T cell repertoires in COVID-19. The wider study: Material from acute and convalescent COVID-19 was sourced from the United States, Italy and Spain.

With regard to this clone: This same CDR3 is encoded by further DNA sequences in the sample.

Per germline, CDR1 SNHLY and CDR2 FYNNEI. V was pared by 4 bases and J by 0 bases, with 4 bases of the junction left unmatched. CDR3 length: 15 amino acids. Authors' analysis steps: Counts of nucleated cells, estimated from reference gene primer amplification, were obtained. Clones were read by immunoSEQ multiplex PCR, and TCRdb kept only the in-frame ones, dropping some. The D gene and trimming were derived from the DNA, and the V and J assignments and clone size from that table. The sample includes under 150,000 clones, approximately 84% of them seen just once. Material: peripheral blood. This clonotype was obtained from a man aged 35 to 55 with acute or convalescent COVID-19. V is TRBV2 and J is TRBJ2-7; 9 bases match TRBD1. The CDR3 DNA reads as TGTGCCAGCAGTGCCGGGACAGGGTTCTCCTACGAGCAGTACTTC. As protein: CASSAGTGFSYEQYF.